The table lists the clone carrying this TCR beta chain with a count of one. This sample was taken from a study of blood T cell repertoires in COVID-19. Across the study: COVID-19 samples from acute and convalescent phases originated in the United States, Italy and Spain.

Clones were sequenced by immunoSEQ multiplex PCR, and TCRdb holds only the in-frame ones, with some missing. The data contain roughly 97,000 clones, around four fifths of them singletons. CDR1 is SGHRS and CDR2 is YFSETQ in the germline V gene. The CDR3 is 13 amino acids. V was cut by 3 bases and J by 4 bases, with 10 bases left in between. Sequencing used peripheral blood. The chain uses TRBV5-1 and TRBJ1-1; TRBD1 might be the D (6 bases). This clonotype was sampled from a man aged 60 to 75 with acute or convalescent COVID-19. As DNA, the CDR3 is TGCGCCAGCAGCTCTCTAGGGGGCACTGAAGCTTTCTTT. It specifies CASSSLGGTEAFF.